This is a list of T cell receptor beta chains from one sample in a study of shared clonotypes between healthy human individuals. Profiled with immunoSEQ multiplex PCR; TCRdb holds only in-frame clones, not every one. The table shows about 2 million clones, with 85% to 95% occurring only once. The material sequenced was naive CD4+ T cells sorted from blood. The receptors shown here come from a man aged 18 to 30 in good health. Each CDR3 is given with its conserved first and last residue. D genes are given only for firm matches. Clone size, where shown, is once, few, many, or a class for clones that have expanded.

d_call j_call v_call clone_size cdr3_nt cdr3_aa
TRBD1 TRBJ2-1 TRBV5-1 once TGCGCCAGCAGCCTGGTGACAGGGGTCAATGAGCAGTTCTTC CASSLVTGVNEQFF
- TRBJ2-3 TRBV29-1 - TGCAGCGTTGTCGGAAAGGGGCGTTACGATACGCAGTATTTT CSVVGKGRYDTQYF
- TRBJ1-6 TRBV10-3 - TGTGCCATCAGTGAGACTTTCAGTTCACCCCTCCACTTT CAISETFSSPLHF
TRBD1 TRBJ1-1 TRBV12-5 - TGTGCTTCCGGGACAGGGGAGACTGAAGCTTTCTTT CASGTGETEAFF
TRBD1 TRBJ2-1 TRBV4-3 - TGCGCCAGCAGCCGCACCGGGACAGTAACCTACAATGAGCAGTTCTTC CASSRTGTVTYNEQFF
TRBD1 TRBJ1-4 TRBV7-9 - TGTGCCAGCAGCTCGACAGGGGCCCCCCGTCTTAATGAAAAACTGTTTTTT CASSSTGAPRLNEKLFF
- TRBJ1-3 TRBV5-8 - TGTGCCAGTCTACGGTCCTACTCTGGAAACACCATATATTTT CASLRSYSGNTIYF
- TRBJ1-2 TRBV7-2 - TGTGCCAGCAGCTCCCGGACAGATGGCTTCTATGGCTACACCTTC CASSSRTDGFYGYTF
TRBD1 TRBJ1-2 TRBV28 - TGTGCCAGCAGCAACGGACAGGGGTGGACTAACTATGGCTACACCTTC CASSNGQGWTNYGYTF
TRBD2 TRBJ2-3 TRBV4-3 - TGCGCCAGCAGCCAAGACTGGCGGGAGAGTTCAGTTGGGCAGTATTTT CASSQDWRESSVGQYF
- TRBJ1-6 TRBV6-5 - TGTGCCAGCAGTCGGCAGGCAAACTCACCCCTCCACTTT CASSRQANSPLHF
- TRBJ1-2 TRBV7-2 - TGTGCCAGCAGCTTGAGACAGAACTATGGCTACACCTTC CASSLRQNYGYTF
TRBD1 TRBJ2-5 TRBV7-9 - TGTGCCAGCAGGCCCACAGGGGGCGGGGAGACCCAGTACTTC CASRPTGGGETQYF
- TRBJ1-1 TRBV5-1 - TGCGCCAGCAGCCTCTATGTGGGGGTTGAAGCTTTCTTT CASSLYVGVEAFF
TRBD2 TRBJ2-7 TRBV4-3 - TGCGCCAGCAGCCAAGGCCTAGCGGGAGTCGGGGAGCAGTACTTC CASSQGLAGVGEQYF
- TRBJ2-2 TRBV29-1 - TGCAGCGTTGAGGAGCGGGTCCACACCGGGGAGCTGTTTTTT CSVEERVHTGELFF
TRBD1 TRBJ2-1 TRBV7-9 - TGTGCCAGCAGCTACGGGACAGGGAAGAATGAGCAGTTCTTC CASSYGTGKNEQFF
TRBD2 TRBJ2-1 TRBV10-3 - TGTGCCGCCAGGCGGGAGGGCCCCAACAATGAGCAGTTCTTC CAARREGPNNEQFF
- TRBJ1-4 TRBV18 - TGTGCCAGCTCACCATCCGGGACCGAGAATGAAAAACTGTTTTTT CASSPSGTENEKLFF
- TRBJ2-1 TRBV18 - TGTGCCAGCTCACCACTTTCCTTAATAGGTTACAATGAGCAGTTCTTC CASSPLSLIGYNEQFF
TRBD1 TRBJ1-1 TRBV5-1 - TGCGCCAGCAGCTTGTTTCGACAGGGAATGAACACTGAAGCTTTCTTT CASSLFRQGMNTEAFF
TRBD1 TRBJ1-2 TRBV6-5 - TGTGCCAGCAGCCCATTGACAGGGTTGGGCTATGGCTACACCTTC CASSPLTGLGYGYTF
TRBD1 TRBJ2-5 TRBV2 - TGTGCCAGCAGCTCTTGGGGACAGGGGTACCAAGAGACCCAGTACTTC CASSSWGQGYQETQYF
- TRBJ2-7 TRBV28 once TGTGCCAGCACCTCGGGGCAGACCTACGAGCAGTACTTC CASTSGQTYEQYF
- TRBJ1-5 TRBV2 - TGTGCCAGCACCATCGCCGAGGGACAGCCCCAGCATTTT CASTIAEGQPQHF
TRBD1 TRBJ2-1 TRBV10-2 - TGCGCCAGCAGAGACTCGGACAGGGCAAATGAGCAGTTCTTC CASRDSDRANEQFF
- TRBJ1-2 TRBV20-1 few TGCAGTGCCTCCGACGGGACCAGCTACACCTTC CSASDGTSYTF
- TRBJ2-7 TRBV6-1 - TGTGCCAGCAGTGCATTATACGAGCAGTACTTC CASSALYEQYF
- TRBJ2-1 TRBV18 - TGTGCCAGCTCACTCCCACAGGTGGGCCCGTACAATGAGCAGTTCTTC CASSLPQVGPYNEQFF
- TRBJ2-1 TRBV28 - TGTGCCAGCAGTTTAAGGTTAGGCAACTACAATGAGCAGTTCTTC CASSLRLGNYNEQFF
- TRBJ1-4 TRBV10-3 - TGTGCCATCAGTGAGGGGTTTGGAGAAAAACTGTTTTTT CAISEGFGEKLFF
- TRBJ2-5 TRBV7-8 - TGTGCCAGCAGCTTGGGCGGGGAGCAGACCCAGTACTTC CASSLGGEQTQYF
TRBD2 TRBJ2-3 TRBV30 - TGTGCCTGGAGTCTTTTAGCGGGGGGGACAGATACGCAGTATTTT CAWSLLAGGTDTQYF
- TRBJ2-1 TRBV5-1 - TGCGCCAGCAGCCCCTCGACAGGCGTAAATGAGCAGTTCTTC CASSPSTGVNEQFF
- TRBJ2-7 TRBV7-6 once TGTGCCAGCAGCTTAGTGGTGGGAGAGCAGTACTTC CASSLVVGEQYF
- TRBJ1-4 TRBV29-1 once TGCAGCTCTCCCTCGGGCGTGCGGGAAAAACTGTTTTTT CSSPSGVREKLFF
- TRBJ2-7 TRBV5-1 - TGCGCCAGCCAATCTGGGCTAGCGCGCGAGCAGTACTTC CASQSGLAREQYF
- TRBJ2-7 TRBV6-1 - TGTGCCAGCAGTGAAGTAGGAGGCCGGGAGCAGTACTTC CASSEVGGREQYF
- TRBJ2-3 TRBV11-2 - TGTGCCAGCAGCTTTGAAGGACACAGCACAGATACGCAGTATTTT CASSFEGHSTDTQYF
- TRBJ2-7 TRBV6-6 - TGTGCCAGCAAACTGGGCCGGGACGTTTCCTACGAGCAGTACTTC CASKLGRDVSYEQYF
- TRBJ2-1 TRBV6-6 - TGTGCCAGCAGGGGGGCTGGCTTGGGCTACAATGAGCAGTTCTTC CASRGAGLGYNEQFF
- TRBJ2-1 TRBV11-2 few TGCGCCAGCAGCCCCTGGGACCACAATGAGCAGTTCTTC CASSPWDHNEQFF
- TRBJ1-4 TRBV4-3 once TGCGCCAGCAGCCCCCAGGGGACGGTTAAAAATGAAAAACTGTTTTTT CASSPQGTVKNEKLFF
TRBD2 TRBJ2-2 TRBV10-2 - TGCGCCAGCAGTGAGTCAGGGACTAGCGGAAGTTCGAACACCGGGGAGCTGTTTTTT CASSESGTSGSSNTGELFF
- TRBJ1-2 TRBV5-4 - TGTGCCAGCAGCCCCGGGGGGGCGCAGGACTATGGCTACACCTTC CASSPGGAQDYGYTF
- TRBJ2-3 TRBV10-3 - TGTGCCATCAGTGATCACGGGGGCAGAGATACGCAGTATTTT CAISDHGGRDTQYF
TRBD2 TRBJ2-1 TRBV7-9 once TGTGCCAGCAGCTTGGGGACTAGCGGGTACAATGAGCAGTTCTTC CASSLGTSGYNEQFF
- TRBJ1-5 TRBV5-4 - TGTGCCAGCAGCTTGGACCTTTATCAGCCCCAGCATTTT CASSLDLYQPQHF
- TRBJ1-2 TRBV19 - TGTGCCAGTACAAGCCGCATAGCAGTCTCTAACTATGGCTACACCTTC CASTSRIAVSNYGYTF
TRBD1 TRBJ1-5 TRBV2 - TGTGCCAGCAGTATGGACAGGGGGCGGACTCAGCCCCAGCATTTT CASSMDRGRTQPQHF
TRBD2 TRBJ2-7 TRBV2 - TGTGCCAGCAGTGAAATGAACGGGAGGAACCACGAGCAGTACTTC CASSEMNGRNHEQYF
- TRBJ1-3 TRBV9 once TGTGCCAGCAGCCTCGGGGCAGTGCCTGGAAACACCATATATTTT CASSLGAVPGNTIYF
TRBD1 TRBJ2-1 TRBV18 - TGTGCCAGCTCACAGGACAGGAGCTCCTACAATGAGCAGTTCTTC CASSQDRSSYNEQFF
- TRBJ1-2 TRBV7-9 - TGTGCCAGCAGCTTAGACCAGGGGATGGGCACCTTC CASSLDQGMGTF
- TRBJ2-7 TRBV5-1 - TGCGCCAGCAGCTTCAGCGAAGCGGGTTTTTCTGGGCAGTACTTC CASSFSEAGFSGQYF
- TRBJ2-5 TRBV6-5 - TGTGCCAGCAGTCAACCGGGACGGTGGGAGACCCAGTACTTC CASSQPGRWETQYF